The 30 T cell receptor beta chains listed next were all sequenced from one sample in a study of beta chain features in type 1 diabetes. The study reverse transcribed the entire isolated RNA, so it sequenced expressed TCRB transcripts. Assay: immunoSEQ multiplex PCR; the TCRdb copy retains only in-frame clones and omits some. This sample has under 300,000 clones; about 30% occur once, and the top ten carry around 4%. The sample was central memory CD4+ T cells from blood. All receptors derive from a man aged 25 to 45 in good health.

The chain combines TRBV7-9 with TRBJ2-5, with TRBD2 matching over 7 bases. V shed 3 bases and J 5 bases; nucleotides not matched to a gene: 12. Per the germline V gene, CDR1 is SEHNR and CDR2 is FQNEAQ (reference sequence). The CDR3 contains 16 residues. CDR3 region: CASSLVEREKGETQYF. DNA for the CDR3: TGTGCCAGCAGCTTGGTGGAGCGGGAAAAAGGGGAGACCCAGTACTTC.

The chain couples TRBV2 to TRBJ2-7; D call uncertain. Germline V CDR1 and CDR2: SNHLY, FYNNEI. The CDR3 covers 15 residues. V was shortened by 4 bases and J by 0 bases, with 13 bases between the two germline ends. The DNA of the CDR3 is TGTGCCAGCAGTGGCCATTCATTCGGCTCCTACGAGCAGTACTTC. This sequence encodes CASSGHSFGSYEQYF.

This clone was detected a few times. The V gene is TRBV5-4, the J gene TRBJ2-7, with TRBD2 matching 8 bases. The CDR3 runs to 16 residues. With 5 bases clipped from V and 3 bases from J, the junction kept 13 bases outside the gene matches. CDR1 is SGHNT, CDR2 YYREEE, per germline (reference sequence). In DNA form, the CDR3 reads TGTGCCAGCAGTGATACTACTAGCGGAAAATACTACGAGCAGTACTTC. As protein: CASSDTTSGKYYEQYF.

This clone appeared a few times. The V call is TRBV30, the J call TRBJ2-2, with 7 bases aligning to TRBD1. The CDR3 has 14 residues. Germline CDR1 is GTSNPN and CDR2 is SVGIG (reference sequence). After removal of 3 bases from V and 6 bases from J, the junction contained 7 bases not matched to a gene. This chain's CDR3 is CAWRDRVGAGELFF. The CDR3 DNA reads as TGTGCCTGGAGAGACAGGGTGGGCGCCGGGGAGCTGTTTTTT.

This clone showed up many times. The chain combines TRBV6-1 with TRBJ2-3; D may match TRBD1 or TRBD2 (5 bases each). Germline V gives CDR1 MNHNS, CDR2 SASEGT. Between the trimmed V and J ends, which lost 6 bases and 0 bases, there was a span of 7 bases. The CDR3 runs to 13 residues. The chain's CDR3 is CASRWGSTDTQYF. CDR3 DNA sequence: TGTGCCAGCAGGTGGGGGAGCACAGATACGCAGTATTTT.

The chain couples TRBV7-6 to TRBJ2-7; 8 bases are a match to TRBD1. This CDR3 has 15 residues. CDR1 and CDR2 from the germline V gene are SGHVS and FNYEAQ. V was clipped by 1 base and J by 2 bases; unmatched bases: 4. The CDR3 DNA follows: TGTGCCAGCAGCTTAGAGGCAGGGGGCCCCTACGAGCAGTACTTC. It encodes CASSLEAGGPYEQYF.

In its sample, this clone was seen a few times. The genes are TRBV29-1 and TRBJ2-1, with TRBD1 identical over 11 bases. CDR1 and CDR2 from the germline V gene are SQVTM and ANQGSEA. CDR3 length equals 13 residues. The V segment lost 6 bases and the J segment 5 bases; nucleotides outside the gene matches: 3. The CDR3 nucleotides are TGCAGCGTAGGACAGGGGGCACACAATGAGCAGTTCTTC. Translating gives CSVGQGAHNEQFF.

V and J are TRBV7-2 and TRBJ1-3; D uncertain. Germline V gives CDR1 SGHTA, CDR2 FQGNSA. The germline V and J ends were trimmed by 8 bases and 4 bases, with 15 bases remaining between them. This CDR3 has 14 amino acids. The CDR3 DNA sequence: TGTGCCAGCTCGACTGCTTGGTCAGGAAACACCATATATTTT. Its translation is CASSTAWSGNTIYF.

The J gene is TRBJ2-6, the V gene TRBV1; TRBD2 was called by the table and not checked on the DNA. TRBV1 is annotated as a pseudogene. This CDR3 is 17 amino acids long. Here the CDR3 reads CTSSLGGGSSGANVLTF. The CDR3 coding sequence is TGCACCAGCAGCCTAGGCGGCGGGAGCTCTGGGGCCAACGTCCTGACTTTC.

This chain joins TRBV6-5 and TRBJ2-5; the D gene is possibly TRBD1 (6 bases). Per germline, CDR1 MNHEY and CDR2 SVGAGI. The CDR3 is 15 amino acids. The V and J ends lost 2 bases and 5 bases respectively, with 15 bases between them. The CDR3 loop is CASSYDSRGRETQYF. The CDR3 DNA reads as TGTGCCAGCAGTTACGACTCCAGGGGTCGGGAGACCCAGTACTTC.

This clone was recorded once. The V and J genes are TRBV6-1 and TRBJ1-4; no reliable D call. The CDR3 covers 14 residues. Germline V CDR1 and CDR2: MNHNS, SASEGT. V dropped 1 base and J dropped 5 bases, with 8 bases sitting between them. The CDR3 spells CASSEGPLNEKLFF. CDR3 bases: TGTGCCAGCAGTGAAGGACCCCTAAATGAAAAACTGTTTTTT.

This rearrangement joins TRBV5-1 to TRBJ2-5, with D possibly matching TRBD2 (5 bases). V lost 7 bases and J 4 bases, leaving 14 bases between the germline ends. The CDR3 runs 13 residues. Germline V gene data show CDR1 as SGHRS and CDR2 as YFSETQ. CDR3 region: CASSSSGIETQYF. The CDR3 nucleotides read TGCGCCAGCTCCTCCTCGGGAATAGAGACCCAGTACTTC.

This clone was seen a handful of times. This rearrangement joins TRBV20-1 to TRBJ2-7, with D possibly being TRBD1 or TRBD2 (5 bases each). V was shortened by 7 bases and J by 11 bases, with 18 bases between the two germline ends. From germline, CDR1 is DFQATT and CDR2 SNEGSKA (reference sequence). The CDR3 covers 11 residues. The CDR3 sequence: CSVSGWMGEYF. In nucleotides, the CDR3 is TGCAGTGTCTCCGGGTGGATGGGGGAGTACTTC.

The chain combines TRBV18 with TRBJ1-1, with a tentative D call TRBD1 (6 bases). Germline V gives CDR1 KGHSH, CDR2 LQKENI. This CDR3 is built from 15 residues. Between the trimmed V and J ends, which lost 3 bases and 3 bases, there was a span of 14 bases. The CDR3 loop is CASSPAGGWDTEAFF. DNA of the CDR3: TGTGCCAGCTCACCGGCGGGGGGCTGGGACACTGAAGCTTTCTTT.

Only a few counts were recorded for this clone. The CDR3 sequence: CSVDRLNTEAFF. The DNA for the CDR3 is TGCAGCGTTGACCGGCTGAACACTGAAGCTTTCTTT. The chain carries TRBV29-1 and TRBJ1-1; no definite D call. With 3 bases removed from V and 0 bases from J, the gap between germline ends came to 5 bases. Germline CDR1 is SQVTM and CDR2 is ANQGSEA. The CDR3 has 12 residues.

The gene calls are TRBV28 and TRBJ2-1; no clear D gene. This CDR3 contains 12 residues. Trimming removed 6 bases from V and 10 bases from J, with 13 bases in between. Germline V gene data show CDR1 as MDHEN and CDR2 as SYDVKM. CDR3 nucleotides: TGTGCCAGCAGCTTCGGCACGTCGGAGCAGTTCTTC. It translates to CASSFGTSEQFF.

This clone was observed a few times. The CDR3 is CASSMPANGVDEQFF. Here the CDR3 DNA reads TGTGCCAGTAGTATGCCGGCTAACGGAGTTGATGAGCAGTTCTTC. This chain joins TRBV19 and TRBJ2-1; D ambiguous. The ends were cut back, 3 bases at V and 8 bases at J, with 17 bases in the middle. CDR1 and CDR2 from the germline V gene are LNHDA and SQIVND (reference sequence). This CDR3 is built from 15 residues.

This clone was observed a few times. J is TRBJ2-3 and V is TRBV30; either TRBD1 or TRBD2 may supply D (5 bases each). The CDR3 runs 11 residues. V dropped 0 bases and J dropped 9 bases, with 7 bases sitting between them. Germline assignment: CDR1 GTSNPN and CDR2 SVGIG (reference sequence). The CDR3 spells CAWSVGGTQYF. The CDR3 DNA reads as TGTGCCTGGAGTGTTGGGGGAACGCAGTATTTT.

The chain employs TRBV19 and TRBJ2-5, with 10 bases matching TRBD2. The CDR3 runs 15 residues. Germline CDR1 and CDR2: LNHDA and SQIVND (reference sequence). The trim removed 4 bases at V and 7 bases at J, leaving 9 bases unmatched. The CDR3 spells CASSSGLAAGGTQYF. For the CDR3, the DNA is TGTGCCAGTAGTAGCGGACTAGCGGCGGGGGGGACCCAGTACTTC. The full variable domain, completed using reference TRBV19 and TRBJ2-5, is DGGITQSPKYLFRKEGQNVTLSCEQNLNHDAMYWYRQDPGQGLRLIYYSQIVNDFQKGDIAEGYSVSREKKESFPLTVTSAQKNPTAFYLCASSSGLAAGGTQYFGPGTRLLVL.

The rearrangement joins TRBV30 to TRBJ1-1; possible D gene TRBD1, 6 bases. V was shortened by 4 bases and J by 1 base, with 19 bases between the two germline ends. Germline lookup yields CDR1 GTSNPN and CDR2 SVGIG (reference sequence). The CDR3 is made up of 16 amino acids. The CDR3 nucleotides are TGTGCCTGGATCAATAGGGGGGCAAAGGCGAACACTGAAGCTTTCTTT. Amino acid sequence: CAWINRGAKANTEAFF. The full variable domain, with the rest looked up from reference TRBV30 and TRBJ1-1, is SQTIHQWPATLVQPVGSPLSLECTVEGTSNPNLYWYRQAAGRGLQLLFYSVGIGQISSEVPQNLSASRPQDRQFILSSKKLLLSDSGFYLCAWINRGAKANTEAFFGQGTRLTVV.

The sample holds a few counts of this clone. The chain links TRBV27 to TRBJ2-1, with no clear D. This CDR3 contains 16 residues. The V end lost 1 base, the J end lost 1 base, and 11 bases lay between the germline ends. CDR1 is MNHEY, CDR2 SMNVEV, per germline (reference sequence). CDR3 in DNA: TGTGCCAGCAGTTTATTCGCTATGAAATCCTACAATGAGCAGTTCTTC. This encodes CASSLFAMKSYNEQFF.

This clone occurred many times. This rearrangement joins TRBV7-2 to TRBJ2-3; D may be TRBD1 (6 bases). This CDR3 contains 13 residues. Germline values: CDR1 SGHTA, CDR2 FQGNSA. Trimming left V 4 bases short and J 4 bases short, with 9 bases between. CDR3: CASSYRQADTQYF. CDR3 sequence (DNA): TGTGCCAGCAGCTACCGACAGGCAGATACGCAGTATTTT. Full variable domain (rest looked up from reference TRBV7-2 and TRBJ2-3): GAGVSQSPSNKVTEKGKDVELRCDPISGHTALYWYRQSLGQGLEFLIYFQGNSAPDKSGLPSDRFSAERTGGSVSTLTIQRTQQEDSAVYLCASSYRQADTQYFGPGTRLTVL.

V usage is TRBV30 and J usage is TRBJ1-2; TRBD1 is a possible D gene (5 bases). Trimming took 5 bases from V and 4 from J, leaving 11 bases between them. The germline gives CDR1 GTSNPN, CDR2 SVGIG (reference sequence). The CDR3 contains 12 residues. CDR3 loop: CAWEDSSYGYTF. The CDR3 region has the DNA TGTGCCTGGGAAGACAGTTCCTATGGCTACACCTTC.

This chain connects TRBV2 to TRBJ2-6; TRBD1 is a possible D gene (6 bases). The CDR3 contains 15 residues. Trimming took off 10 bases at V and 2 bases at J, with 15 bases between the two ends. In germline, CDR1 is SNHLY, CDR2 FYNNEI. Written as DNA, the CDR3 is TGTGCCAATCATTTTCGACAGGCTGGGGCCAACGTCCTGACTTTC. The encoded protein is CANHFRQAGANVLTF. The variable domain in full, with the rest retrieved from reference TRBV2 and TRBJ2-6, is EPEVTQTPSHQVTQMGQEVILRCVPISNHLYFYWYRQILGQKVEFLVSFYNNEISEKSEIFDDQFSVERPDGSNFTLKIRSTKLEDSAMYFCANHFRQAGANVLTFGAGSRLTVL.

This clone has only a few counts. V gene TRBV25-1 combines with J gene TRBJ2-3; D call uncertain. V was shortened by 5 bases and J by 6 bases, with 9 bases between the two germline ends. Germline loops: CDR1 MGHDK, CDR2 SYGVNS. The CDR3 extends over 12 amino acids. CDR3: CASSPPQDTQYF. The CDR3 region has the DNA TGTGCCAGCAGTCCCCCGCAGGATACGCAGTATTTT.

This clone turned up a few times. The V and J genes are TRBV15 and TRBJ2-7; possible D gene TRBD2, 5 bases. V lost 6 bases and J lost 5, with 17 bases in between. The CDR3 has 14 residues. Germline assignment: CDR1 LNHNV and CDR2 YYDKDF (reference sequence). The CDR3 nucleotides are TGTGCCACCAGTTCAAGGAGCGGAGGTGACGAGCAGTACTTC. Its translation is CATSSRSGGDEQYF. Together with reference TRBV15 and TRBJ2-7, the CDR3 gives the full variable domain: DAMVIQNPRYQVTQFGKPVTLSCSQTLNHNVMYWYQQKSSQAPKLLFHYYDKDFNNEADTPDNFQSRRPNTSFCFLDIRSPGLGDTAMYLCATSSRSGGDEQYFGPGTRLTVT.

The chain is built from TRBV11-2 and TRBJ2-5, with D unresolved. Germline lookup yields CDR1 SGHAT and CDR2 FQNNGV. The germline V and J ends were trimmed by 5 bases and 5 bases, with 9 bases remaining between them. This CDR3 comprises 12 residues. This CDR3 is CASSPTDETQYF. CDR3 coding DNA: TGTGCCAGCAGCCCGACGGACGAGACCCAGTACTTC.

This clone was seen only a few times. This chain links TRBV7-2 with TRBJ2-3; 10 bases align to TRBD2. The V and J ends lost 8 bases and 0 bases, in that order; junction bases with no gene match: 2. CDR1 is SGHTA and CDR2 is FQGNSA in the germline V gene. The CDR3 spans 14 residues. The CDR3 sequence is CASGAGGSTDTQYF. CDR3 sequence (DNA): TGTGCCAGCGGAGCGGGGGGGAGCACAGATACGCAGTATTTT.

The rearrangement links TRBV30 to TRBJ2-2; D perhaps matches TRBD1 (5 bases). This CDR3 is 14 amino acids long. V was clipped by 2 bases and J by 4 bases, with 11 bases between them. Germline V CDR1 and CDR2: GTSNPN, SVGIG (reference sequence). CDR3 DNA sequence: TGTGCCTGGAGTATGCAGGGTGGCACCGGGGAGCTGTTTTTT. Its translation: CAWSMQGGTGELFF.

This clone was seen only a few times. The J gene is TRBJ2-7, the V gene TRBV7-2, with 7 positions matching TRBD1. The trim removed 8 bases at V and 5 bases at J, leaving 12 bases unmatched. CDR1 is SGHTA, CDR2 FQGNSA, per germline. CDR3 length: 14 residues. The CDR3 loop is CASGEVTGRNEQYF. The CDR3 nucleotides read TGTGCCAGCGGCGAAGTGACAGGGAGAAACGAGCAGTACTTC.